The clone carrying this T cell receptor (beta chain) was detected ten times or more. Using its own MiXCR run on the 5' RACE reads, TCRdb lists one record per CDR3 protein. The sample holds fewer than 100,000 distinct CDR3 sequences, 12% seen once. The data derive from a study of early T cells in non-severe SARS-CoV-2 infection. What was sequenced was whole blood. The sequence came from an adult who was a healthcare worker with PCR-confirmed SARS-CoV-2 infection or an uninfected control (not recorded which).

The CDR3 loop reads CASSLQGALNTEAFF. In DNA form, the CDR3 reads TGTGCCAGCAGCCTACAGGGGGCTTTGAACACTGAAGCTTTCTTT. V is TRBV5-4 and J is TRBJ1-1, with TRBD1 matching 9 bases. The germline CDR1 and CDR2 sequences are SGHNT and YYREEE (reference sequence). CDR3 size: 15 residues. The V and J ends lost 4 bases and 0 bases, in that order; junction bases with no gene match: 4.